This TCR beta chain was retrieved from a study of cytomegalovirus exposure and HLA in healthy donors. Regarding the study as a whole: In a later analysis, TCR beta V- and J-gene trimming was associated with a missense DCLRE1C variant. The study dropped some indistinguishable V segments, TRBV6-2 and TRBV6-3 among them. A later analysis linked about 17,000 TCR beta sequences to HLA alleles at 0.05 false discovery rate.

The CDR3 sequence is 15 residues long. J gave up 2 bases and V 4 bases, and 4 bases lay outside the gene matches. The germline V gene encodes CDR1 KGHSH and CDR2 LQKENI. Of note for this clone: Its antigen is currently unknown.

PCR was performed using 60 Vbeta and 13 Jbeta primers. Only in-frame clones appear in the TCRdb table, and some are missing; sequencing was by immunoSEQ multiplex PCR. Here the sample spans 170,000 or so clones, approximately 84% being singletons. The sample comprised PBMCs. This clonotype was obtained from a boy aged 2-15 years in good health and CMV-seronegative. This chain links TRBV18 with TRBJ2-3; TRBD1 aligns across 9 bases. The CDR3 DNA reads TGTGCCAGCTCACGGGGACAGGGTAACACAGATACGCAGTATTTT. It encodes CASSRGQGNTDTQYF.